The source of this T cell receptor (beta chain) is a study of T cells in women clearing cervical HPV infection. The study, taken as a whole, reports: A classifier using richness and V gene abundances reached an AUC of roughly 0.8.

Of note for this clone: Its antigen is not known. The read terminates 3 residues before the CDR3 end, so the remaining end is supplied by the germline J gene.

The data were produced by immunoSEQ multiplex PCR, yet TCRdb's version contains in-frame clones alone and is incomplete. Its listing shows about 24,000 clones. This CDR3 is 11 amino acids long. Trimming took 1 base from V and 5 from J, leaving 5 bases between them. Germline-derived CDR1 and CDR2 are DFQATT and SNEGSKA (reference sequence). The TCR comes from a woman between 18 and 75 years old with a cervical HPV16 infection that either progressed to CIN3+ or cleared (not recorded which). The rearrangement uses TRBV20-1 and TRBJ2-5, with D hard to call. Sequencing was done on a sample of blood buffy coat. Incomplete CDR3 DNA: TGCAGTGCTAGAGGTCCGGAGACC. As protein: CSARGPET. The entire CDR3 protein is CSARGPETQYF.